This entry features one TCR beta chain sequence. Its specificity is unknown. Method: immunoSEQ multiplex PCR; TCRdb's copy keeps in-frame clones and lacks some. The sample comprises 100,000 to 150,000 clones, nearly 95% of which are singletons, and more than 4.5% rests with the top ten. The sample comes from a study of T cell responses to AZD1222 COVID-19 vaccine. Study-level background: Pooling of second doses given at about 4 or about 12 weeks was done.

Germline V CDR1 and CDR2: SGDLS, YYNGEE. J lost 4 bases, V lost 4 bases, and 11 bases had no gene match. The CDR3 contains 17 residues. Whole-study findings and limits: CD4 TCRs covered the whole spike, strongest at regions 160-218 and 743-854. Repertoires in all cases were sampled only once the peak T cell response had passed.

The origin of this receptor is an adult in good health. The chain has TRBV9 and TRBJ2-2; TRBD1 agrees at 9 bases. The source material was peripheral blood, sampled on day 0 of AZD1222 vaccination. CDR3 sequence (DNA): TGTGCCAGCAGCTCGCGGATTCGGGACAGGGCCACCGGGGAGCTGTTTTTT. Translation: CASSSRIRDRATGELFF.